In this sample, the clone carrying this T cell receptor (beta chain) turned up many times. Antigen specificity is unknown. This record comes from a study of T cells after yellow fever vaccination. The study, taken as a whole, reports: Repertoires sorted by FACS could include abundant clonotypes that are contaminants from the bulk population. Post-booster repertoires again held most primary-vaccination clones (roughly 95% CD4, just under 90% CD8). A secondary response was less intense yet reached its peak sooner, at day 5 versus 15.

TCR cDNA, made by 5'RACE template switching, carried an added universal primer site and UMIs. A single record per CDR3 protein comes from TCRdb applying MiXCR to the 5' RACE reads. The data hold approximately 250,000 distinct CDR3 sequences, with more than 3.5% observed a single time. Germline V CDR1 and CDR2: WSHSY, SAAADI. This CDR3 comprises 15 residues. Unmatched junction bases numbered 10, after V lost 6 bases and J lost 4 bases. The rearrangement uses TRBV10-2 and TRBJ1-1; 8 bases agree with TRBD1. The starting material was PBMCs, obtained 15 days after the yellow fever booster vaccination. The sequence derives from a man between 18 and 35 years old who received the YFV17D yellow fever vaccine. The DNA of the CDR3 is TGCGCCAGCAGCCGAGGACAGGGCGGGAGCACTGAAGCTTTCTTT. This codes for CASSRGQGGSTEAFF.